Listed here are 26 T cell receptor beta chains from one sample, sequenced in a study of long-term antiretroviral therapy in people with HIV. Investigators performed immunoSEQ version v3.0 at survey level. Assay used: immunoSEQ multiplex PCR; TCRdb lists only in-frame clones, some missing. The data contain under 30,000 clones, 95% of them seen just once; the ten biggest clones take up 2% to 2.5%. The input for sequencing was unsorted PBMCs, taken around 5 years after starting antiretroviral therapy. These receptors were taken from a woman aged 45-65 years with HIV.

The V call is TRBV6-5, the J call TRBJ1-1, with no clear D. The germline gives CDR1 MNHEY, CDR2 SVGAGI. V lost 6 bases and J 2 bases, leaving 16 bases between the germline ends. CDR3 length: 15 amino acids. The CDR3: CASSQTSRVNTEAFF. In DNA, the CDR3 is TGTGCCAGCAGCCAAACGTCAAGGGTCAACACTGAAGCTTTCTTT.

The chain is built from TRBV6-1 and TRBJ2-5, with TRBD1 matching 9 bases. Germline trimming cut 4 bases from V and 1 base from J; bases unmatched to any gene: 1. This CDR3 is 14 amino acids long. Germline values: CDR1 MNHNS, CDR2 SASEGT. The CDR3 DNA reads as TGTGCCAGCAGTGGACAGGGGGGCCAAGAGACCCAGTACTTC. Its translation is CASSGQGGQETQYF.

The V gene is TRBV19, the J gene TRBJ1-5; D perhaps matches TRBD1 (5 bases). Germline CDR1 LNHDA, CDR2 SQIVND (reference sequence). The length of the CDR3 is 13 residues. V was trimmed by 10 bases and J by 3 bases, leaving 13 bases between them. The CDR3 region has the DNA TGTGCCACTCGACAGATGGCCAATCAGCCCCAGCATTTT. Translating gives CATRQMANQPQHF.

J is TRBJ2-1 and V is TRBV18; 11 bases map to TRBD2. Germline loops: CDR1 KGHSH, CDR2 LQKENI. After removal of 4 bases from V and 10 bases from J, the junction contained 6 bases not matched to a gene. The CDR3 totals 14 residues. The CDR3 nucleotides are TGTGCCAGCTCACTTAGCGGGAGGGCTAGAGAGCAGTTCTTC. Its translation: CASSLSGRAREQFF.

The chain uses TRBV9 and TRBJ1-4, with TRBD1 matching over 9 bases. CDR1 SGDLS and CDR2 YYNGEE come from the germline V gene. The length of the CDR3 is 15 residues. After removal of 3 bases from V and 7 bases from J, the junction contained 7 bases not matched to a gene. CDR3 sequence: CASSATGQGREKLFF. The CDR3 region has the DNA TGTGCCAGCAGCGCCACGGGACAGGGTCGTGAAAAACTGTTTTTT.

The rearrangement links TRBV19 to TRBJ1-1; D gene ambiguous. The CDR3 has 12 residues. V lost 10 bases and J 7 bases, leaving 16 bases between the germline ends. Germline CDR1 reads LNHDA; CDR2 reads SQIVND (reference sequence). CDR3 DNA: TGTGCCACTCTGGCCGGGAATAGTGAAGCTTTCTTT. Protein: CATLAGNSEAFF.

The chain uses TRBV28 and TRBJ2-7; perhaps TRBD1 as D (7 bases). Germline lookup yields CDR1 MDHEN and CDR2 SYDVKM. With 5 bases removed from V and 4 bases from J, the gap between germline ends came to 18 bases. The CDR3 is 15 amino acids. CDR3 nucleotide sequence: TGTGCCAGCAGTCCCCAGGGGGGCGGAGATTACGAGCAGTACTTC. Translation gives CASSPQGGGDYEQYF.

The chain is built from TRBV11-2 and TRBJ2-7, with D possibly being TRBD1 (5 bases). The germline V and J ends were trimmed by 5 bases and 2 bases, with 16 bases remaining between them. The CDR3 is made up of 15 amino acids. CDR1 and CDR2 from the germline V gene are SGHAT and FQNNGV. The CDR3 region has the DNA TGTGCCAGCAGCACACCGGGCAGGGTAACCTACGAGCAGTACTTC. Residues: CASSTPGRVTYEQYF.

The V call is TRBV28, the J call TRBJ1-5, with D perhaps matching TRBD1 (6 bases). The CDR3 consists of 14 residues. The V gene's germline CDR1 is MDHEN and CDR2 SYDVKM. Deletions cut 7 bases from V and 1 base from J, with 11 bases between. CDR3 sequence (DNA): TGTGCCAGCAACACAGGGAAAAGCAATCAGCCCCAGCATTTT. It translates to CASNTGKSNQPQHF.

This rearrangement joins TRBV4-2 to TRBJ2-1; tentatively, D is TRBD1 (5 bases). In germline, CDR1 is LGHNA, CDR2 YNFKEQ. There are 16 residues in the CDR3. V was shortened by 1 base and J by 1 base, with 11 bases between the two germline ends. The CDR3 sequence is CASSQGGTGSYNEQFF. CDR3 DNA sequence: TGTGCCAGCAGCCAAGGTGGTACAGGTTCCTACAATGAGCAGTTCTTC.

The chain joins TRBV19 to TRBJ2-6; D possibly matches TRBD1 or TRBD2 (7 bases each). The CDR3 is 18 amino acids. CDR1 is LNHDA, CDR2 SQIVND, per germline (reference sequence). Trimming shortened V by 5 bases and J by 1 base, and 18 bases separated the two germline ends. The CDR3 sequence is CASSPRGGGASGANVLTF. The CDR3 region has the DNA TGTGCCAGTAGTCCCCGGGGAGGGGGCGCATCTGGGGCCAACGTCCTGACTTTC.

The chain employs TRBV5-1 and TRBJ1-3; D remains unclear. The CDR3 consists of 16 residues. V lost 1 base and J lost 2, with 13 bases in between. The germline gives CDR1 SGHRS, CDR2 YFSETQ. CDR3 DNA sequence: TGCGCCAGCAGCTTGACCGGCCCCCTTCCTGGAAACACCATATATTTT. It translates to CASSLTGPLPGNTIYF. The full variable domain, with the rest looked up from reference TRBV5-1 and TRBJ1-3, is KAGVTQTPRYLIKTRGQQVTLSCSPISGHRSVSWYQQTPGQGLQFLFEYFSETQRNKGNFPGRFSGRQFSNSRSEMNVSTLELGDSALYLCASSLTGPLPGNTIYFGEGSWLTVV.

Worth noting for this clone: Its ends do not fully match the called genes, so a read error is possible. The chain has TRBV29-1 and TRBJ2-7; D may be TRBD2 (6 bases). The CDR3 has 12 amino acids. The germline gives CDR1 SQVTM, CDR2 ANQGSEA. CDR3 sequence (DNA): TGCAGCGTTGAAGTATTACCGGGACTGGAAACCTTC. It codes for CSVEVLPGLETF.

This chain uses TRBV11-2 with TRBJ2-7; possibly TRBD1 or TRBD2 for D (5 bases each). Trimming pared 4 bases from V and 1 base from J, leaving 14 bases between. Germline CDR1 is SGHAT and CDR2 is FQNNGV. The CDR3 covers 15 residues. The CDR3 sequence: CASSSPGRASYEQYF. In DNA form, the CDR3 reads TGTGCCAGCAGCTCTCCGGGACGGGCGTCCTACGAGCAGTACTTC.

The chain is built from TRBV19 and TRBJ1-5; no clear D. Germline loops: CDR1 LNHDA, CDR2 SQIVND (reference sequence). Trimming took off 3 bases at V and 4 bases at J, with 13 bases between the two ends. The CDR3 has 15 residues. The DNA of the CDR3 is TGTGCCAGTAGTATGAGGTTAGACGGTAATCAGCCCCAGCATTTT. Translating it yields CASSMRLDGNQPQHF.

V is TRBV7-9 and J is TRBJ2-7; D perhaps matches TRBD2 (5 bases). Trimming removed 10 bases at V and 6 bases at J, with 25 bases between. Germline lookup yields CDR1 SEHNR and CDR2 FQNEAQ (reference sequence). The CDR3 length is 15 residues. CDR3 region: CATPTEEPNRREQYF. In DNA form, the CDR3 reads TGTGCCACCCCTACGGAGGAACCAAATAGGCGCGAGCAGTACTTC.

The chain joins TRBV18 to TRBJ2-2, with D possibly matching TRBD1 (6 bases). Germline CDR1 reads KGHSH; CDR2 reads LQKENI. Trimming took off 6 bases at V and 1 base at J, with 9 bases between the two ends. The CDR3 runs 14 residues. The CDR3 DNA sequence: TGTGCCAGCTCGCCGGGACAGAACACCGGGGAGCTGTTTTTT. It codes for CASSPGQNTGELFF.

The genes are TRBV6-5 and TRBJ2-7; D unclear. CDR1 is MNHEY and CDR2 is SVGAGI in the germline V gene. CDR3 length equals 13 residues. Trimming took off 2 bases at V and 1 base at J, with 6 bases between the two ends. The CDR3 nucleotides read TGTGCCAGCAGTTACGGCATTTCCTACGAGCAGTACTTC. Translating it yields CASSYGISYEQYF.

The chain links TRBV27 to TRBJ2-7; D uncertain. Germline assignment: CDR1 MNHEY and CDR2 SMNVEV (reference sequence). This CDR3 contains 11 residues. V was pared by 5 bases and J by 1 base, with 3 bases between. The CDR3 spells CASSTSYEQYF. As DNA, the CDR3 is TGTGCCAGCAGTACATCCTACGAGCAGTACTTC.

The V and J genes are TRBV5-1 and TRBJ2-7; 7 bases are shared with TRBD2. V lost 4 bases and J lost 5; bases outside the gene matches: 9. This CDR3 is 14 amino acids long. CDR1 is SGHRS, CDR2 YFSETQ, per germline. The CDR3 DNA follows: TGCGCCAGCAGCACCGGGACTACAAAGGACGAGCAGTACTTC. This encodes CASSTGTTKDEQYF.

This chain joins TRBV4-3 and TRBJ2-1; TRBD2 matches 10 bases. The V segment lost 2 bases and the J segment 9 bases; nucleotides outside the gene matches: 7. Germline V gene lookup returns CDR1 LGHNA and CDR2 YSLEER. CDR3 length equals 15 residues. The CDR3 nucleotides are TGCGCCAGCAGCCAACTAGCGGGAGTTTTCAGTGAGCAGTTCTTC. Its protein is CASSQLAGVFSEQFF.

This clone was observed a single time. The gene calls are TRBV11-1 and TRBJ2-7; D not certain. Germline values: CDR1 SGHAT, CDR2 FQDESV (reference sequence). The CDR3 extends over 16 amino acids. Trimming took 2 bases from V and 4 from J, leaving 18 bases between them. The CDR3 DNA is TGTGCCAGCAGCTTAACCGGGTCCTTAGCTGTGTACGAGCAGTACTTC. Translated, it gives CASSLTGSLAVYEQYF. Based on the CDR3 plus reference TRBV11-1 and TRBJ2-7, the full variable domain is EAEVAQSPRYKITEKSQAVAFWCDPISGHATLYWYRQILGQGPELLVQFQDESVVDDSQLPKDRFSAERLKGVDSTLKIQPAELGDSAMYLCASSLTGSLAVYEQYFGPGTRLTVT.

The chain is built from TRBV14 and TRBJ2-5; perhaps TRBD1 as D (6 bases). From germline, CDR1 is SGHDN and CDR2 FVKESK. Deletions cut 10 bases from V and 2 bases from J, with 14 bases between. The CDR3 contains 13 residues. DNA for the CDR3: TGTGCCACATCGCTAGGACAGCAAGAGACCCAGTACTTC. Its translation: CATSLGQQETQYF.

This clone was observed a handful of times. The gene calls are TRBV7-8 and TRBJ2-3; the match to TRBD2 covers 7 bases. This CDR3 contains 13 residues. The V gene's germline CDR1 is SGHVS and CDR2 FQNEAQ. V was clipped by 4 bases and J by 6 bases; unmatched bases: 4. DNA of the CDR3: TGTGCCAGCAGCTGGCGGGGGACGGATACGCAGTATTTT. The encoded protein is CASSWRGTDTQYF.

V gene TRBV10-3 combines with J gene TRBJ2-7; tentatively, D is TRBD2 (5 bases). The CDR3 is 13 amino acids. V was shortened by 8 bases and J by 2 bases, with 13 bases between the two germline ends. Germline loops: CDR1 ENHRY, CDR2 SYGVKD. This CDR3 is CAIGRASPYEQYF. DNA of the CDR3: TGTGCCATCGGGCGGGCATCCCCCTACGAGCAGTACTTC.

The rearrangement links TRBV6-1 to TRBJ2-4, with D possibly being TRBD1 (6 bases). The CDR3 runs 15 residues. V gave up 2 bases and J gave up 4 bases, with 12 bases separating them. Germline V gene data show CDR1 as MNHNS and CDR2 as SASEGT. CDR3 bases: TGTGCCAGCAGTGAACAATTCGGACAGAAAAACATTCAGTACTTC. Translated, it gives CASSEQFGQKNIQYF.